The text below deals with one T cell receptor beta chain. Per the original methods: It was from reference gene primer amplification that nucleated cell counts were estimated. TCRdb keeps only in-frame clones here, not all; method: immunoSEQ multiplex PCR. For V, J and clone size, that table is used; D and trimming come from the DNA. The table has 150,000 to 200,000 clones, just under 80% seen once. This sample is part of a study of blood T cell repertoires in COVID-19. Study-wide context: The United States, Italy and Spain provided the acute and convalescent COVID-19 samples. PBMCs, B-cell-depleted T cells, or T cells provided the cDNA or gDNA that made up the material.

Trimming cost V 2 bases and J 2 bases, with 7 bases left between them. This CDR3 spans 13 amino acids. The germline gives CDR1 SGHRS, CDR2 YFSETQ. Material for sequencing was peripheral blood. The receptor was derived from a woman older than 75 with acute or convalescent COVID-19. The rearrangement links TRBV5-1 to TRBJ2-5; D is unresolved. CDR3 coding DNA: TGCGCCAGCAGCTTAACGGTACAAGAGACCCAGTACTTC. Protein: CASSLTVQETQYF.